Listed below are T cell receptor beta chains from one sample, sequenced in a study of blood T cell repertoires in COVID-19. This table comes from immunoSEQ multiplex PCR, and its TCRdb copy is limited to in-frame clones, with some not included. The sample lists a few hundred thousand clones, 86% occurring once. Sequenced material: peripheral blood. Receptor source: a man aged 30 to 39 with active or convalescent COVID-19. Both conserved end residues are part of each CDR3.

V gene: TRBV5-1
J gene: TRBJ1-2
CDR3 protein: CASSLTQQGRYGYTF

V gene: TRBV29-1
J gene: TRBJ1-2
CDR3 protein: CSVEAEGGQVLGYTF

V gene: TRBV19
J gene: TRBJ2-1
CDR3 protein: CASSPRVGTGGDEQFF

V gene: TRBV7-8
J gene: TRBJ2-5
CDR3 protein: CASCAGTSYQETQYF

V gene: TRBV6-5
J gene: TRBJ1-2
CDR3 protein: CASSYSGQGSGYTF

V gene: TRBV18
J gene: TRBJ1-1
CDR3 protein: CASSQQGANTEAFF

V gene: TRBV30
J gene: TRBJ1-2
CDR3 protein: CAGRTGGEAGYTF

V gene: TRBV5-1
J gene: TRBJ2-7
CDR3 protein: CASSLEGQSSYEQYF

V gene: TRBV18
J gene: TRBJ1-2
CDR3 protein: CASSPARTDLSYGYTF

V gene: TRBV2
J gene: TRBJ1-6
CDR3 protein: CASEDPTGVGSPLHF

V gene: TRBV21-1
J gene: TRBJ1-1
CDR3 protein: CATLEGNTEAFF

V gene: TRBV5-4
J gene: TRBJ2-3
CDR3 protein: CASSPGLAGGRTDTQYF

V gene: TRBV4-1
J gene: TRBJ1-6
CDR3 protein: CASSQGTENYNSPLHF

V gene: TRBV27
J gene: TRBJ1-2
CDR3 protein: CASSPMTGTPYGYTF

V gene: TRBV7-2
J gene: TRBJ1-2
CDR3 protein: CASSLVSGDGYTF

V gene: TRBV2
J gene: TRBJ1-5
CDR3 protein: CASNLDRLEQPQHF

V gene: TRBV6-1
J gene: TRBJ1-6
CDR3 protein: CASIEGQGLNSPLHF

V gene: TRBV11-2
J gene: TRBJ2-3
CDR3 protein: CASSLVGGGALDTQYF

V gene: TRBV6-5
J gene: TRBJ2-5
CDR3 protein: CASSIGGGVVQYF

V gene: TRBV5-4
J gene: TRBJ2-5
CDR3 protein: CASSLAQTSGGVRETQYF

V gene: TRBV9
J gene: TRBJ2-2
CDR3 protein: CASSVEGSDTGELFF

V gene: TRBV9
J gene: TRBJ1-5
CDR3 protein: CASSVAQLAKLNNQPQHF

V gene: TRBV6-4
J gene: TRBJ1-1
CDR3 protein: CASSGDSLKIGAFF

V gene: TRBV18
J gene: TRBJ1-1
CDR3 protein: CASSPQQGANTEAFF

V gene: TRBV10-3
J gene: TRBJ1-1
CDR3 protein: CAISESADLNTEAFF

V gene: TRBV5-4
J gene: TRBJ1-1
CDR3 protein: CASSGGSGKENTEAFF

V gene: TRBV4-1
J gene: TRBJ2-1
CDR3 protein: CASSQSGQRYNEQFF

V gene: TRBV6-5
J gene: TRBJ1-1
CDR3 protein: CASSPGQAGSEAFF

V gene: TRBV10-1
J gene: TRBJ2-4
CDR3 protein: CASSESSAKPGSKNIQYF

V gene: TRBV21-1
J gene: TRBJ2-5
CDR3 protein: CASSKRLAGGETQYF

V gene: TRBV5-8
J gene: TRBJ1-5
CDR3 protein: CASSIGTRVGQPQHF

V gene: TRBV18
J gene: TRBJ1-5
CDR3 protein: CASSQGFGNQPQHF

V gene: TRBV18
J gene: TRBJ1-2
CDR3 protein: CASSPPQGSFYGYTF

V gene: TRBV29-1
J gene: TRBJ1-2
CDR3 protein: CSVPPHRGLSGYTF

V gene: TRBV19
J gene: TRBJ1-1
CDR3 protein: CASRGHVNTEAFF

V gene: TRBV7-6
J gene: TRBJ2-2
CDR3 protein: CASSQGSGNTGELFF

V gene: TRBV5-1
J gene: TRBJ2-3
CDR3 protein: CATRAEADTQYF

V gene: TRBV9
J gene: TRBJ2-3
CDR3 protein: CASSGRTSSDTQYF

V gene: TRBV19
J gene: TRBJ1-5
CDR3 protein: CASRTGTGNQPQHF

V gene: TRBV7-2
J gene: TRBJ2-5
CDR3 protein: CASSPWSGGVKTQYF